The T cell receptor beta chain described here comes from a study of control samples from healthy donors and cancer patients. Assay: immunoSEQ multiplex PCR; the TCRdb copy retains only in-frame clones and omits some. Found here are about 190,000 clones, about 90% of them singletons; the top ten hold about 2%. This clonotype was obtained from a man aged 25-45 years in good health. Sequencing was carried out using blood.

The DNA for the CDR3 is TGTGCCAGCAGCCAGGCGCCGGGGCTTATCTCCTACGAGCAGTACTTC. This codes for CASSQAPGLISYEQYF. V gene TRBV3-1 (or the pseudogene TRBV3-2) combines with J gene TRBJ2-7; D possibly matches TRBD1 or TRBD2 (5 bases each). CDR1 and CDR2 (germline): LGHDT, YNNKEL (reference sequence). This CDR3 is 16 amino acids long. The ends were cut back, 3 bases at V and 0 bases at J, with 15 bases in the middle.